This T cell receptor beta chain was documented in a study of persistence of HIV-infected CD4 T cells. The stimulus was lysate of CMV-infected fibroblasts, approximately 9.7 ug/mL. CD40L-negative CD69-negative CD45RO-high memory CD4+ T cells were sorted as populations depleted of antigen-responding cells. Donors were HIV-1-infected adults who began suppressive ART during chronic infection. For around 18 hours, CD8-depleted PBMCs received anti-CD28/CD49d costimulation, a CD40-blocking antibody and enfuvirtide. The CDR3 is 14 amino acids. Trimming pared 2 bases from V and 2 bases from J, leaving 9 bases between. CDR1 MDHEN and CDR2 SYDVKM come from the germline V gene. This was the immunoSEQ version 4 assay in survey mode. Libraries were prepared by immunoSEQ multiplex PCR; TCRdb keeps only in-frame clonotypes and omits some of them. The sample consists of tens of thousands of clones, approximately 78% of them appearing once.

This clone is a singleton in its sample. Its antigen is as yet unknown. The receptor comes from an adult man with HIV who was CMV-seropositive. The chain links TRBV28 to TRBJ1-2; no definite D call. This material consisted of CD4+ T cells sorted from PBMCs after approximately 20-hour stimulation, taken from a patient who received antiretroviral therapy. The CDR3 bases are TGTGCCAGCAGTTTAGGAACCCTCAACTATGGCTACACCTTC. This codes for CASSLGTLNYGYTF.